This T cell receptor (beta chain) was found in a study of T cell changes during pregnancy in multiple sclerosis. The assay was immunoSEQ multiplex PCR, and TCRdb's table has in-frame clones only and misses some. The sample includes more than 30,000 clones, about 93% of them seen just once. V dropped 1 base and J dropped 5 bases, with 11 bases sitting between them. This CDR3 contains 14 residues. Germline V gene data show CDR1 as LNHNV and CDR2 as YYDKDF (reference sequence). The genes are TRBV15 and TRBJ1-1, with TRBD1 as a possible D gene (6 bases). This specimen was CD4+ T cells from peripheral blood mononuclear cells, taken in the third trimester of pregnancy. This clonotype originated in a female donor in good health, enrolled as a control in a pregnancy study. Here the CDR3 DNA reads TGTGCCACCAGCAGAGGGGGGGGGCTTACTGAAGCTTTCTTT. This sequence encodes CATSRGGGLTEAFF.